This entry lists 18 T cell receptor beta chains sequenced from one sample in a study of regulatory T cells in long-lasting Graves disease. Assembly of TCR beta libraries relied on iRepertoire HTBI primers together with Arm-PCR of CDR3 regions. TCRdb reprocessed the multiplex PCR reads via MiXCR and lists one record per CDR3 protein. The data hold under 500,000 distinct CDR3 sequences, with 16% observed a single time. Documented time point: newly diagnosed GD, antithyroid drugs for less than 3 months. Extracted RNA from PBMCs served as the source of the TCR library. These sequences were also reported in another study, on T cells in Graves' hyperthyroidism and ophthalmopathy.

This specimen was peripheral blood mononuclear cells (PBMCs), taken at new diagnosis, from a patient treated with antithyroid drugs. The receptors come from a woman under 40 with Graves disease.

This clonotype has ten or more counts. V is TRBV2 and J is TRBJ2-2; D call uncertain. Germline V gene data show CDR1 as SNHLY and CDR2 as FYNNEI. V was clipped by 3 bases and J by 8 bases, with 7 bases between them. CDR3 length: 12 amino acids. The CDR3: CASSETYGELFF. The DNA for the CDR3 is TGTGCCAGCAGTGAGACATATGGGGAGCTGTTTTTT.

This clonotype came up a few times. The DNA of the CDR3 is TGTGCCAGCAGCGTAGGCCAGTCTGTTAGAGGCCGAGACAGTCCTCATAGCAATCAGCCCCAGCATTTT. Translation gives CASSVGQSVRGRDSPHSNQPQHF. J is TRBJ1-5 and V is TRBV9; TRBD1 is a possible D gene (5 bases). CDR3 length: 23 amino acids. Between the trimmed V and J ends, which lost 0 bases and 0 bases, there was a span of 31 bases. Germline V CDR1 and CDR2: SGDLS, YYNGEE.

This clonotype was detected many times. The rearrangement uses TRBV3-1 and TRBJ2-7; D is undetermined. The CDR3 is 11 residues long. In germline, CDR1 is LGHDT, CDR2 YNNKEL (reference sequence). With 1 base removed from V and 6 bases from J, the gap between germline ends came to 4 bases. The CDR3 sequence is CASSQGLEQYF. In nucleotides, the CDR3 is TGTGCCAGCAGCCAAGGCCTCGAGCAGTACTTC.

This clonotype was seen at least ten times. The CDR3 DNA follows: TGTGCCTGGAGTCTTCAGCATTCACCCCTCCACTTT. This translates into CAWSLQHSPLHF. V usage is TRBV30 and J usage is TRBJ1-6; D is ambiguous. The CDR3 runs to 12 residues. Trimming left V 2 bases short and J 8 bases short, with 7 bases between. Germline assignment: CDR1 GTSNPN and CDR2 SVGIG (reference sequence).

The chain combines TRBV5-1 with TRBJ2-6; D is unclear. Germline CDR1 reads SGHRS; CDR2 reads YFSETQ. V was clipped by 3 bases and J by 0 bases, with 10 bases between them. The CDR3 contains 16 residues. The CDR3 DNA is TGCGCCAGCAGCTCGCCAGACATCTCTGGGGCCAACGTCCTGACTTTC. Amino acid sequence: CASSSPDISGANVLTF. Supplemented by reference TRBV5-1 and TRBJ2-6, the full variable domain reads KAGVTQTPRYLIKTRGQQVTLSCSPISGHRSVSWYQQTPGQGLQFLFEYFSETQRNKGNFPGRFSGRQFSNSRSEMNVSTLELGDSALYLCASSSPDISGANVLTFGAGSRLTVL.

At least ten counts were recorded for this clonotype. The CDR3 is CASTSGLARSDEQFF. Here the CDR3 DNA reads TGTGCCAGCACCTCAGGACTAGCTCGAAGTGATGAGCAGTTCTTC. This chain links TRBV27 with TRBJ2-1; 8 bases are shared with TRBD2. CDR1 MNHEY and CDR2 SMNVEV come from the germline V gene (reference sequence). The CDR3 is made up of 15 amino acids. J gave up 8 bases and V 7 bases, and 13 bases lay outside the gene matches.

This clonotype was found many times. The CDR3 DNA is TGTGCCAGCAGTTTAGCACCCGAGCAGTTCTTC. As protein: CASSLAPEQFF. The V gene is TRBV12-3 or TRBV12-4, the J gene TRBJ2-1; no clear D. The CDR3 has 11 residues. Trimming removed 0 bases from V and 10 bases from J, with 4 bases in between.

This clonotype was detected many times. This chain connects TRBV27 to TRBJ2-3, with 7 bases identical to TRBD2. Germline CDR1 and CDR2: MNHEY and SMNVEV (reference sequence). The junction had 8 bases not matched to a gene; V was cut back by 5 bases and J by 3 bases. This CDR3 spans 15 amino acids. CDR3 sequence: CASSPRLAGTDTQYF. The CDR3 DNA sequence: TGTGCCAGCAGTCCGCGACTAGCTGGAACAGATACGCAGTATTTT.

A word on this clonotype: Being one base from a much bigger clone, this may be a read error. The chain couples TRBV6-2 or TRBV6-3 to TRBJ2-7, with 12 nucleotides matching TRBD2. Germline V lookup: CDR1 MNHEY, CDR2 SVGEGT. The ends lost 0 bases at V and 6 bases at J; junction bases unmatched: 6. The CDR3 consists of 16 residues. The CDR3 spells CASSYSTSGSPFEQYF. CDR3 bases: TGTGCCAGCAGTTACTCGACTAGCGGGAGTCCCTTCGAGCAGTACTTC.

This clonotype came up many times. This chain connects TRBV7-2 to TRBJ2-3; TRBD1 matches 8 bases. Germline CDR1 is SGHTA and CDR2 is FQGNSA. V shed 1 base, J shed 3 bases, and the junction held 3 bases outside the gene matches. This CDR3 region has 15 residues. CDR3 residues: CASSLGRGQTDTQYF. As DNA, the CDR3 is TGTGCCAGCAGCTTAGGCAGGGGGCAGACAGATACGCAGTATTTT.

This clonotype was counted a few times. V usage is TRBV4-1 and J usage is TRBJ1-2; D is unresolved. From germline, CDR1 is MGHRA and CDR2 YSYEKL. The CDR3 sequence is 14 residues long. The V gene lost 3 bases and the J gene lost 4 bases, with 12 bases spanning the gap. The DNA of the CDR3 is TGCGCCAGCAGCCAGGCGGAACAGAGCTATGGCTACACCTTC. Protein product: CASSQAEQSYGYTF.

There are many counts of this clonotype. In nucleotides, the CDR3 is TGTGCCAGCAGTACCTCCCTAACGGATGGCTACACCTTC. Its protein is CASSTSLTDGYTF. This sequence joins TRBV28 and TRBJ1-2; D remains unclear. V dropped 5 bases and J dropped 6 bases, with 13 bases sitting between them. Germline CDR1 MDHEN, CDR2 SYDVKM. The CDR3 extends over 13 amino acids.

This clonotype showed up just a few times. CDR3 sequence: CASSDQSAPSEKTQYF. CDR3 DNA sequence: TGTGCCAGCAGCGACCAATCCGCTCCCTCGGAAAAGACCCAGTACTTC. This chain uses TRBV6-1 with TRBJ2-5; the D is unclear. Germline V gene data show CDR1 as MNHNS and CDR2 as SASEGT. Trimming stripped 6 bases from V and 6 bases from J, with 23 bases between. This CDR3 spans 16 amino acids.

This clonotype was counted at least ten times. The V and J genes are TRBV12-3 or TRBV12-4 and TRBJ2-4; no definite D call. Trimming left V 6 bases short and J 7 bases short, with 13 bases between. The CDR3 extends over 13 amino acids. The CDR3 spells CASSGRSINIQYF. CDR3 nucleotides: TGTGCCAGCAGCGGGCGGAGCATTAACATTCAGTACTTC.

The table lists this clonotype with many counts. The chain joins TRBV5-1 to TRBJ2-1; either TRBD1 or TRBD2 may supply D (5 bases each). The CDR3 is made up of 12 amino acids. V was cut by 4 bases and J by 7 bases, with 9 bases left in between. Germline V CDR1 and CDR2: SGHRS, YFSETQ. The CDR3 here is CASSRDGNEQFF. The DNA for the CDR3 is TGCGCCAGCAGCCGGGACGGTAATGAGCAGTTCTTC.

This clonotype was seen ten or more times. CDR3 residues: CASSLAGVAGGHKQFF. CDR3 sequence (DNA): TGTGCCAGCAGCTTAGCGGGGGTAGCGGGAGGGCATAAGCAGTTCTTC. The V and J genes are TRBV7-2 and TRBJ2-1; 11 bases align to TRBD2. The CDR3 runs to 16 residues. The V gene's germline CDR1 is SGHTA and CDR2 FQGNSA. The V segment lost 0 bases and the J segment 11 bases; nucleotides outside the gene matches: 9.

The table lists this clonotype with many counts. The V and J genes are TRBV6-1 and TRBJ2-7; TRBD2 matches at 10 bases. With V trimmed by 7 bases and J by 4 bases, 10 bases remained unmatched. This CDR3 is built from 15 residues. Germline loops: CDR1 MNHNS, CDR2 SASEGT. The CDR3, as DNA: TGTGCCAGCACCTCAGGGGGACTAGCGACGTACGAGCAGTACTTC. It is translated as CASTSGGLATYEQYF.

This clonotype was detected ten times or more. The genes are TRBV27 and TRBJ2-7; TRBD1 is a possible D gene (5 bases). Germline V lookup: CDR1 MNHEY, CDR2 SMNVEV (reference sequence). The CDR3 loop spans 14 amino acids. V lost 5 bases, J lost 7 bases, and 18 bases lay in between. CDR3 protein: CASSVNPQGGEQYF. The CDR3 bases are TGTGCCAGCAGTGTCAACCCTCAGGGTGGTGAGCAGTACTTC.